This TCR beta chain is drawn from a study (dated by TCRdb to between 2014 and 2016). About the investigation overall: Whether tumor-infiltrating Tregs in breast cancer are recruited from blood Tregs or converted in situ from other CD4+ T cell subsets was tested.

General conclusions and limits of the study: Tumor memory CD4+ T cell TCR gene usage clustered with blood and lymph node memory CD4+ cells and lymph node naive CD4+ cells. Rather than covering whole repertoires, validation in the larger cohort was restricted to a single TCR beta V-J rearrangement. The greatest overlap of tumor-infiltrating Treg TCR alpha and beta sequences was with tumor naive CD4+ T cells, followed next by blood naive CD4+ T cells.

Tregs were isolated as CD4+CD25+CD127-/low cells. Tregs, naive and memory CD4+ T cells from tumor, blood and ipsilateral draining lymph nodes of about five breast cancer patients underwent full-length TCR alpha and beta sequencing. Tumor tissue, along with lymph nodes from ipsilateral axillary dissection, was perfused with PBS, minced, and then digested using collagenase I and hyaluronidase. A purity exceeding 90% was confirmed by FACS for the sorted cell populations. This clonotype is labeled medium-sized (0.01 to 0.1%). The target of this receptor is not known. Base quality data are lacking; no much larger clone is found one base away. Amplification of full-length TCR variable regions was done by 5' RACE PCR using constant-region reverse primers, and this step was followed by semi-nested PCR with Nested Universal Primer A. Using the ReliaPrep RNA Cell Miniprep System, total RNA was extracted, and the SMARTer RACE 5'/3' Kit was then used to reverse transcribe the RNA into 5'RACE-ready cDNA. An Illumina MiSeq was used to sequence the full-length TCR alpha and beta libraries, which had been barcoded with multiplex adaptors. Per the source publication's procedure: For each of nine subset-tissue groups, sequencing data from the five patients were pooled, and the groups were then compared using unsupervised clustering of TCR gene usage. The Morisita-Horn index, with shared sequences weighted by their contribution to each repertoire, was used to calculate repertoire similarity. The public reads were run again by TCRdb, first through fastp at Q25 and then through MiXCR, and only productive beta chains were kept. One record per CDR3 amino acid sequence lists the most common genes and DNA. The V and J calls reflect TCRdb's pipeline rather than the authors' work. This sample is represented by some 12,000 distinct CDR3 sequences; around 54% of them were singletons. The ten most abundant clones make up approximately 12% of the sample.

Cut back by 4 bases and 1 base, the V and J ends lie 10 bases apart. Reading from cysteine to phenylalanine, the CDR3 counts 13 amino acids. Only the CDR3 region is kept as DNA, spanning 39 bases read in frame from base 1. CDR1 and CDR2, looked up from the germline V gene, are SQVTM and ANQGSEA. Sequences were obtained from tumor-infiltrating Tregs sorted from the breast tumor. The clonotype was recovered from a female donor with breast cancer. The V and J genes are TRBV29-1 and TRBJ1-1; no D gene can be assigned with confidence. The CDR3 corresponds to CSVGTWGNTEAFF. The DNA sequence is as follows: TGCAGCGTTGGAACCTGGGGGAACACTGAAGCTTTCTTT.